This TCR beta chain was sequenced for a study of T-cell memory formation after mild COVID-19. Notes on the study in general: Contracting clones from day 15 to 85 showed balanced CD4/CD8; later expanders favored CD4+.

This clonotype was counted at least ten times. Its antigen is not known. MiXCR was run by TCRdb on the 5' RACE reads, yielding one entry per CDR3 protein. The sample contains about 320,000 distinct CDR3 sequences, 13% to 15% of which appear only once. The CDR3 sequence is 17 residues long. CDR1 is MNHEY and CDR2 is SVGEGT in the germline V gene. With 2 bases clipped from V and 3 bases from J, the junction kept 9 bases outside the gene matches. This receptor was identified in a man between 18 and 35 years old who had mild COVID-19 (a few samples of this study predate the infection). Cell type and time point are not known. This chain connects TRBV6-2 or TRBV6-3 to TRBJ2-2; 7 positions match TRBD1. Source material: PBMCs or a T cell subset sorted from them (not recorded which). CDR3 loop: CASSYTLGTADTGELFF. In nucleotides, the CDR3 is TGTGCCAGCAGTTACACGCTAGGGACAGCGGACACCGGGGAGCTGTTTTTT.